This TCR beta chain was observed in a study of CD8+ T cells in alopecia areata (dated by TCRdb to 2016 to 2018). With regard to the full study: Treated patients were enrolled in an open-label pilot trial of oral tofacitinib, 5 to 10 mg twice daily, for moderate-to-severe alopecia areata. Amplification of TCRbeta CDR3 regions was done by immunoSEQ multiplex PCR using 35 Vbeta forward primers and 13 Jbeta reverse primers. Tofacitinib was given for 6 to 18 months, followed by 6 months of follow-up off drug to assess delayed response and recurrence. Scalp clonality was compared across normal scalp (n=4), patchy alopecia areata scalp (n=8), and alopecia totalis/universalis scalp (n=8). Biopsies were taken from tofacitinib-treated patients at baseline and at 4 and 24 weeks of treatment, and a later scalp biopsy was taken in several of the tofacitinib-treated patients. High-throughput TCRbeta sequencing was used to examine T cell clonal expansion in alopecia areata in both the C3H/HeJ mouse model and human patients. RNA came from the PAXgene miRNA kit for fixed scalp, the miRNeasy kit for PBMCs, and the RNeasy kit for mouse skin. Scalp tissue and sorted CD4+ and CD8+ peripheral blood T cells from patchy and totalis/universalis alopecia areata patients and from healthy controls were covered by human TCRbeta sequencing.

Libraries were made using the immunoSEQ multiplex PCR assay. RNA was extracted from all samples and reverse transcribed into cDNA, which served as template for TCR sequencing. SuperScript III was used for first-strand cDNA synthesis, primed with a 2:1 mix of oligo-dT and random hexamers. A synthetic immune receptor repertoire was used to measure amplification bias, and any remaining bias was corrected computationally. The published analysis was carried out like this. After raw reads were preprocessed to remove errors, the CDR3 was defined following IMGT conventions as running from the conserved cysteine to phenylalanine. To get clonality, Shannon entropy was normalized by log2 of the number of productive unique TCRs and the result was subtracted from 1. Scalp TCRbeta sequences were cross-referenced with sorted blood CD4 and CD8 repertoires so that the CD4 or CD8 identity of scalp clones could be inferred. TCRdb's version of the immuneACCESS table is confined to in-frame rearrangements and falls short of the full clone set. An unresolved V gene accounts for under half of the shortfall where checked; the remainder is of unknown origin. For V, J and clone size, that table is used; D and trimming come from the DNA. The sample records more than 200,000 clones, 67% of which are singletons. The ten largest clones add up to approximately 1.2% of the sample.

The sample's time point label, decoded: baseline before oral tofacitinib. Peripheral blood and lesional scalp punch biopsies were obtained from patients with alopecia areata. After PBMCs were isolated by density centrifugation and stained for CD3, CD4 and CD8, a FACSAria was used to sort CD4+ and CD8+ T cells. In the case of this clone: The clone's antigen remains unknown. Base qualities are not at hand, and no much larger clone is one base apart.

Study-wide findings and limitations: Compared with normal scalp, lesional scalp, particularly in alopecia totalis/universalis, had higher clonality and more expanded CD8+ clones, which suggests antigenic drive. Shared TCR sequences between patients were less evident than in mice, which may be partly attributable to HLA diversity in the patient population. Resident alphabeta T cells in normal human skin are also sequenced, complicating scalp TCR repertoire analysis, unlike mouse skin dominated by gammadelta T cells.

Trimming costs V 4 bases and J 10 bases, and their ends lie 11 bases apart. Inclusive of the bounding cysteine and phenylalanine, the CDR3 is 13 residues long. Here the CDR3 DNA is all that survives: 39 bases in frame from base 1. CDR1 SGHDN and CDR2 FVKESK are derived from the germline V gene. The chain is made from TRBV14 and TRBJ1-6; the D gene cannot be resolved reliably. The clonotype was recovered from a human donor with alopecia areata. Material: CD4+ T cells sorted from blood, obtained at week 0. The DNA sequence is given as TGTGCCAGCAGCCTGAAGGGAGGATCACCCCTCCACTTT. It translates to CASSLKGGSPLHF. Here the CDR3 is joined to the reference TRBV14 and TRBJ1-6 genes, and the full variable domain is: EAGVTQFPSHSVIEKGQTVTLRCDPISGHDNLYWYRRVMGKEIKFLLHFVKESKQDESGMPNNRFLAERTGGTYSTLKVQPAELEDSGVYFCASSLKGGSPLHFGNGTRLTVT.